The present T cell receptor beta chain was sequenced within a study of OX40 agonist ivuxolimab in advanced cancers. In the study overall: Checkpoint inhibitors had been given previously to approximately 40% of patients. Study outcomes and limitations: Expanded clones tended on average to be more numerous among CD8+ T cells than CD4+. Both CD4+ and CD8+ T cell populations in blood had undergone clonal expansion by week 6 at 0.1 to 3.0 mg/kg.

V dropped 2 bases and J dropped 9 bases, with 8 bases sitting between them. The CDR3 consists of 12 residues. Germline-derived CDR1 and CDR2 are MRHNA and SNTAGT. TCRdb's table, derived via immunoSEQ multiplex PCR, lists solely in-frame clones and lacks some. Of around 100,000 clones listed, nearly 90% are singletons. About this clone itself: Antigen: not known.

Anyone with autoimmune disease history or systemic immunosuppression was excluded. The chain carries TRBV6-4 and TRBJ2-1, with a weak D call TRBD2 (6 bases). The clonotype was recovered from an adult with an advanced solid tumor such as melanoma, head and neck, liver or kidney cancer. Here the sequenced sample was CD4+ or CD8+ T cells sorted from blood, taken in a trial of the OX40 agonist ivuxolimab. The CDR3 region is CASSDMGGEQFF. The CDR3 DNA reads TGTGCCAGCAGTGACATGGGAGGTGAGCAGTTCTTC.